Shown below are 3 T cell receptor beta chains from a single sample sequenced in a study of blood T cell repertoires in COVID-19. Generated by immunoSEQ multiplex PCR, the TCRdb table keeps only in-frame clones and is missing some. The sample has around 170,000 clones; more than 75% are singletons. The sequencing sample was made of PBMCs or T cells enriched from blood (not recorded which). The receptors shown here come from a man between 60 and 70 years old who had been exposed to COVID-19.

The chain links TRBV27 to TRBJ2-7; 10 bases align to TRBD1. Germline V CDR1 and CDR2: MNHEY, SMNVEV (reference sequence). The trim removed 2 bases at V and 1 base at J, leaving 8 bases unmatched. The CDR3 runs 17 residues. The CDR3 coding sequence is TGTGCCAGCAGTTTAGGTAATACGGGACAGGGGTCCTACGAGCAGTACTTC. Amino acids: CASSLGNTGQGSYEQYF.

This rearrangement joins TRBV6-5 to TRBJ1-2; no clear D. Germline CDR1 reads MNHEY; CDR2 reads SVGAGI. Trimming removed 4 bases at V and 8 bases at J, with 17 bases between. This CDR3 is 14 amino acids long. The CDR3 loop reads CASSLSQTRNGYTF. The CDR3 region has the DNA TGTGCCAGCAGTTTGTCCCAGACGAGGAACGGCTACACCTTC.

The rearrangement joins TRBV24-1 to TRBJ1-2; D not certain. The V gene's germline CDR1 is KGHDR and CDR2 SFDVKD. V lost 6 bases to trimming and J lost 6 bases, with 19 bases between them. The CDR3 spans 15 residues. For the CDR3, the DNA is TGTGCCACCAGTTCTGATAGTACCCTTTACGATGGCTACACCTTC. Translation: CATSSDSTLYDGYTF.